These 28 T cell receptor beta chains came from one sample sequenced in a study of blood T cell repertoires in COVID-19. TCRdb's copy holds only in-frame clones and misses some; the assay was immunoSEQ multiplex PCR. The sample gives about 93,000 clones, around nine tenths of which show up once; roughly 2.3% is in the top ten. The material sequenced was peripheral blood. Every receptor here comes from a man in his fifties with acute or convalescent COVID-19.

This clone came up a few times. V gene TRBV5-5 combines with J gene TRBJ2-7, with TRBD1 matching 7 bases. The trim removed 2 bases at V and 3 bases at J, leaving 5 bases unmatched. Germline V gene data show CDR1 as SGHKS and CDR2 as YYEKEE (reference sequence). There are 14 residues in the CDR3. CDR3 region: CASSLRDSFYEQYF. CDR3 nucleotides: TGTGCCAGCAGCTTACGGGACAGCTTCTACGAGCAGTACTTC. Full variable domain (rest looked up from reference TRBV5-5 and TRBJ2-7): DAGVTQSPTHLIKTRGQQVTLRCSPISGHKSVSWYQQVLGQGPQFIFQYYEKEERGRGNFPDRFSARQFPNYSSELNVNALLLGDSALYLCASSLRDSFYEQYFGPGTRLTVT.

This chain's CDR3 is CAISESKNSRGFGTSGSKDNEQFF. Written as DNA, the CDR3 is TGTGCCATCAGTGAGTCGAAAAATTCGAGGGGATTTGGGACTAGCGGGAGTAAGGACAATGAGCAGTTCTTC. V is TRBV10-3 and J is TRBJ2-1; 14 bases map to TRBD2. The ends lost 0 bases at V and 5 bases at J; junction bases unmatched: 24. The CDR3 totals 24 residues. From germline, CDR1 is ENHRY and CDR2 SYGVKD.

The chain links TRBV28 to TRBJ2-1, with TRBD2 matching over 8 bases. V lost 6 bases and J lost 0; bases outside the gene matches: 7. Germline V CDR1 and CDR2: MDHEN, SYDVKM. The CDR3 is 16 residues long. Here the CDR3 reads CASSLSGASSYNEQFF. In DNA form, the CDR3 reads TGTGCCAGCAGCCTTAGCGGGGCCAGCTCCTACAATGAGCAGTTCTTC.

The V gene is TRBV6-1, the J gene TRBJ1-6, with 7 bases identical to TRBD1. CDR1 and CDR2 (germline): MNHNS, SASEGT. The CDR3 loop spans 17 amino acids. Unmatched junction bases numbered 9, after V lost 1 base and J lost 6 bases. The CDR3 bases are TGTGCCAGCAGTGAAGTGACAGGGTGGGAGACTAATTCACCCCTCCACTTT. It translates to CASSEVTGWETNSPLHF.

This chain connects TRBV6-2 or TRBV6-3 to TRBJ1-5; D might be TRBD1 (6 bases). V was cut by 6 bases and J by 2 bases, with 14 bases left in between. Germline assignment: CDR1 MNHEY and CDR2 SVGEGT. This CDR3 comprises 15 residues. CDR3: CASSPGWTGNQPQHF. DNA for the CDR3: TGTGCCAGCAGCCCAGGGTGGACAGGCAATCAGCCCCAGCATTTT.

The chain combines TRBV27 with TRBJ1-4, with 10 bases fitting TRBD1. J lost 4 bases, V lost 6 bases, and 5 bases had no gene match. This CDR3 is built from 15 residues. CDR1 is MNHEY, CDR2 SMNVEV, per germline (reference sequence). CDR3 DNA: TGTGCCAGCAGAGGGACAGGGGCGATTAATGAAAAACTGTTTTTT. Translation: CASRGTGAINEKLFF.

V is TRBV6-6 and J is TRBJ1-2; possible D gene TRBD1, 5 bases. With 7 bases removed from V and 2 bases from J, the gap between germline ends came to 11 bases. The germline V gene encodes CDR1 MNHNY and CDR2 SVGAGI (reference sequence). This CDR3 has 13 residues. The CDR3 loop reads CASTRVDNYGYTF. The CDR3 DNA sequence: TGTGCCAGCACCAGGGTAGACAACTATGGCTACACCTTC.

The V gene is TRBV4-1, the J gene TRBJ1-1; TRBD1 might be the D (5 bases). CDR3 length equals 17 residues. V was clipped by 1 base and J by 1 base, with 16 bases between them. Germline CDR1 MGHRA, CDR2 YSYEKL. CDR3 sequence reads: CASSQVGTAATNTEAFF. The DNA of the CDR3 is TGCGCCAGCAGCCAAGTAGGGACTGCAGCGACGAACACTGAAGCTTTCTTT.

The chain employs TRBV5-1 and TRBJ1-2; 8 bases are shared with TRBD1. Unmatched junction bases numbered 4, after V lost 0 bases and J lost 3 bases. The CDR3 contains 15 residues. Germline V gives CDR1 SGHRS, CDR2 YFSETQ. The CDR3 sequence: CASSLGDRGHYGYTF. The CDR3 coding sequence is TGCGCCAGCAGCTTGGGAGACAGGGGTCACTATGGCTACACCTTC.

The chain couples TRBV3-1 (or the pseudogene TRBV3-2) to TRBJ1-2; TRBD1 matches at 7 bases. From germline, CDR1 is LGHDT and CDR2 YNNKEL (reference sequence). V was clipped by 1 base and J by 9 bases; unmatched bases: 11. The CDR3 covers 15 residues. The CDR3 DNA follows: TGTGCCAGCAGCCAAGTATGGGACAGTTTCCCGAGCTACACCTTC. This encodes CASSQVWDSFPSYTF.

The J gene is TRBJ2-7, the V gene TRBV20-1, with D possibly TRBD1 on 6 matching bases. This CDR3 is 11 amino acids long. V lost 5 bases to trimming and J lost 3 bases, with 8 bases between them. Germline values: CDR1 DFQATT, CDR2 SNEGSKA (reference sequence). In DNA form, the CDR3 reads TGCAGTGCTGCACAGGGCTACGAGCAGTACTTC. Translation gives CSAAQGYEQYF.

This clone is a singleton in its sample. The DNA is left out, because the CDR3 cannot be placed on it with certainty; the CDR3 is given as TCRdb lists it. J is TRBJ2-7 and V is TRBV2; the table assigns TRBD2, which was not confirmed against the DNA. CDR1 and CDR2 from the germline V gene are SNHLY and FYNNEI. Termini included, the CDR3 measures 15 amino acids. The CDR3: CASSEEGVASGSWYF.

The rearrangement links TRBV5-1 to TRBJ1-2, with 10 bases fitting TRBD1. CDR1 and CDR2 from the germline V gene are SGHRS and YFSETQ. The V segment lost 0 bases and the J segment 4 bases; nucleotides outside the gene matches: 3. This CDR3 has 15 amino acids. The CDR3 here is CASSLETGGVYGYTF. The CDR3 coding sequence is TGCGCCAGCAGCTTGGAGACAGGGGGCGTCTATGGCTACACCTTC.

In nucleotides, the CDR3 is TGCGCCAGCAGCCAAGATCTTGCGGGGGACCTTAACTATGGCTACACCTTC. The encoded protein is CASSQDLAGDLNYGYTF. J is TRBJ1-2 and V is TRBV4-3, with D possibly being TRBD1 (5 bases). CDR1 is LGHNA and CDR2 is YSLEER in the germline V gene. Trimming took 0 bases from V and 1 from J, leaving 15 bases between them. This CDR3 is 17 amino acids long.

This clone has just a few counts. The V gene is TRBV3-1 (or the pseudogene TRBV3-2), the J gene TRBJ1-1; D is ambiguous. V lost 4 bases to trimming and J lost 4 bases, with 13 bases between them. CDR1 LGHDT and CDR2 YNNKEL come from the germline V gene (reference sequence). CDR3 length equals 14 residues. The CDR3 DNA is TGTGCCAGCAGCCCGGTCGATGGCGGCACTGAAGCTTTCTTT. Amino acids: CASSPVDGGTEAFF.

This chain joins TRBV6-5 and TRBJ1-1; D unresolved. Germline V gene sequence: CDR1 MNHEY, CDR2 SVGAGI. V shed 5 bases and J shed 1 base, with 14 bases lying between them. CDR3 length: 15 residues. For the CDR3, the DNA is TGTGCCAGCAGTCGAACTTCGACGGGGAACACTGAAGCTTTCTTT. Its protein product is CASSRTSTGNTEAFF.

Comment on this clone: A junction end diverges from the germline sequence, so it may reflect a read error. J is TRBJ1-1 and V is TRBV25-1, with D tentatively TRBD1 (5 bases). Germline values: CDR1 MGHDK, CDR2 SYGVNS. The CDR3 contains 16 residues. CDR3 nucleotide sequence: TGTGCCAGCAGTGAATTGGGGGGTCGGGAGAACGCTGAAGCTTTCTTT. Translating gives CASSELGGRENAEAFF.

Details on this clone: The sample carries other DNA sequences with the same CDR3. The chain employs TRBV19 and TRBJ1-4; 7 bases map to TRBD1. Germline V gene data show CDR1 as LNHDA and CDR2 as SQIVND (reference sequence). The trim removed 5 bases at V and 8 bases at J, leaving 14 bases unmatched. The CDR3 has 16 amino acids. CDR3 bases: TGTGCCAGTAGTGGCTCTCGGACAGGAGAAGGGGAAAAACTGTTTTTT. It yields the protein CASSGSRTGEGEKLFF. Full variable domain (outside the CDR3, taken from reference TRBV19 and TRBJ1-4): DGGITQSPKYLFRKEGQNVTLSCEQNLNHDAMYWYRQDPGQGLRLIYYSQIVNDFQKGDIAEGYSVSREKKESFPLTVTSAQKNPTAFYLCASSGSRTGEGEKLFFGSGTQLSVL.

The chain recombines TRBV24-1 with TRBJ2-1; a possible D gene is TRBD1 (6 bases). The CDR3 is 13 residues long. CDR1 KGHDR and CDR2 SFDVKD come from the germline V gene. Trimming took 5 bases from V and 5 from J, leaving 9 bases between them. This chain's CDR3 is CATSANRDNEQFF. The CDR3 bases are TGTGCCACCAGTGCAAACAGGGACAATGAGCAGTTCTTC.

The J gene is TRBJ2-1, the V gene TRBV2, with 8 bases lining up with TRBD2. The CDR3 has 15 amino acids. V was clipped by 3 bases and J by 5 bases; unmatched bases: 6. The germline V gene encodes CDR1 SNHLY and CDR2 FYNNEI. Here the CDR3 reads CASSDIGTRDNEQFF. The DNA for the CDR3 is TGTGCCAGCAGTGATATAGGGACTAGGGACAATGAGCAGTTCTTC.

The chain uses TRBV7-2 and TRBJ2-2; D ambiguous. Trimming stripped 1 base from V and 7 bases from J, with 10 bases between. Germline V gene data show CDR1 as SGHTA and CDR2 as FQGNSA. The CDR3 covers 14 residues. The CDR3 nucleotides are TGTGCCAGCAGCTTAGAGTCTGGGCGCGGGGAGCTGTTTTTT. Protein: CASSLESGRGELFF.

The chain joins TRBV5-1 to TRBJ2-2; D is perhaps TRBD2 (6 bases). This CDR3 is 15 amino acids long. In germline, CDR1 is SGHRS, CDR2 YFSETQ. V lost 0 bases and J lost 6, with 12 bases in between. The CDR3 bases are TGCGCCAGCAGCTTGGGGGGACTTACTGCCGGGGAGCTGTTTTTT. Translating it yields CASSLGGLTAGELFF. The full variable domain, completed using reference TRBV5-1 and TRBJ2-2, is KAGVTQTPRYLIKTRGQQVTLSCSPISGHRSVSWYQQTPGQGLQFLFEYFSETQRNKGNFPGRFSGRQFSNSRSEMNVSTLELGDSALYLCASSLGGLTAGELFFGEGSRLTVL.

The chain carries TRBV9 and TRBJ2-2; D might be TRBD1 (5 bases). Trimming shortened V by 0 bases and J by 6 bases, and 15 bases separated the two germline ends. This CDR3 spans 16 amino acids. CDR1 and CDR2 (germline): SGDLS, YYNGEE. CDR3 sequence: CASSVDRGLVAGELFF. The CDR3 DNA is TGTGCCAGCAGCGTAGATAGGGGTTTAGTCGCCGGGGAGCTGTTTTTT.

The V call is TRBV21-1, the J call TRBJ2-7; no check of the table's D call, TRBD2, against the DNA was made. TRBV21-1 is tagged as a pseudogene. The CDR3 runs to 15 residues. In DNA, the CDR3 is TGTGCCAGCAGCTGGTTAGCCATAAGCTCCTACGAGCAGTACTTC. Translation gives CASSWLAISSYEQYF.

This clone was found once. Here the CDR3 DNA reads TGCGCCAGCAACCCCATAGGGGGGGCGAACTTCTATGGCTACACCTTC. Amino acid sequence: CASNPIGGANFYGYTF. The chain is built from TRBV4-1 and TRBJ1-2, with D possibly matching TRBD1 (6 bases). The CDR3 is 16 amino acids. The germline V and J ends were trimmed by 7 bases and 4 bases, with 22 bases remaining between them. Per the germline V gene, CDR1 is MGHRA and CDR2 is YSYEKL.

The chain joins TRBV6-5 to TRBJ1-4; 8 bases fit TRBD1. V gave up 7 bases and J gave up 5 bases; unmatched junction bases: 3. The germline V gene encodes CDR1 MNHEY and CDR2 SVGAGI. This CDR3 contains 13 residues. CDR3 sequence (DNA): TGTGCCAGCATGAGGACAGGGAATGAAAAACTGTTTTTT. Translated, it gives CASMRTGNEKLFF.

The chain combines TRBV6-6 with TRBJ1-2; TRBD1 agrees at 12 bases. Germline V gene sequence: CDR1 MNHNY, CDR2 SVGAGI (reference sequence). The CDR3 sequence is 14 residues long. The J segment lost 3 bases and the V segment lost 6 bases, leaving 2 bases of the junction unmatched. CDR3 bases: TGTGCCAGCAGAGGGACAGGGGGCGACTATGGCTACACCTTC. Protein: CASRGTGGDYGYTF.

The chain employs TRBV7-3 and TRBJ2-3, with 16 bases lining up with TRBD2. With 5 bases clipped from V and 3 bases from J, the junction kept 8 bases outside the gene matches. Germline V gene sequence: CDR1 SGHTA, CDR2 FQGTGA. This CDR3 has 18 amino acids. The CDR3 DNA follows: TGTGCCAGCAGCCTGGGGACTAGCGGGAGGGCCTGGACAGATACGCAGTATTTT. Its translation: CASSLGTSGRAWTDTQYF.